The 10 T cell receptor beta chains below all came from one sample that was sequenced in a study of CD8+ T cells in alopecia areata. Treatment described: oral pan-JAK inhibitor, 5-10 mg twice daily. Sequencing templates came from extracted RNA that was reverse transcribed into cDNA. Libraries were prepared by immunoSEQ multiplex PCR; TCRdb keeps only in-frame clonotypes and omits some of them. The sample consists of approximately 140,000 clones, roughly 80% of them appearing once. This sample comprised CD8+ T cells sorted from blood, obtained at week 4, from a patient treated with tofacitinib. Receptors originate from a human donor with alopecia areata.

The chain links TRBV29-1 to TRBJ2-3; 14 bases line up with TRBD2. Per the germline V gene, CDR1 is SQVTM and CDR2 is ANQGSEA. The CDR3 is made up of 17 amino acids. V lost 5 bases and J lost 0; bases outside the gene matches: 7. For the CDR3, the DNA is TGCAGCGTTTTTGGGACTAGCGGGGGATTAAGCACAGATACGCAGTATTTT. Residues: CSVFGTSGGLSTDTQYF.

The chain is built from TRBV29-1 and TRBJ2-7; tentative D call: TRBD1 (6 bases). The germline V and J ends were trimmed by 7 bases and 8 bases, with 12 bases remaining between them. This CDR3 has 10 amino acids. Germline loops: CDR1 SQVTM, CDR2 ANQGSEA. The CDR3 region has the DNA TGCAGCGCCAGCACAGGGAAGCAGTACTTC. Encoded protein: CSASTGKQYF.

V gene TRBV15 combines with J gene TRBJ2-3; no clear D gene. The germline V and J ends were trimmed by 5 bases and 5 bases, with 11 bases remaining between them. CDR3 length: 13 amino acids. Germline values: CDR1 LNHNV, CDR2 YYDKDF (reference sequence). CDR3: CATSPRKIDTQYF. CDR3 bases: TGTGCCACCAGCCCACGGAAGATAGATACGCAGTATTTT.

The chain has TRBV7-9 and TRBJ2-3; possibly TRBD2 for D (6 bases). The V and J ends lost 3 bases and 2 bases respectively, with 12 bases between them. Germline V gene data show CDR1 as SEHNR and CDR2 as FQNEAQ (reference sequence). The CDR3 totals 15 residues. In DNA, the CDR3 is TGTGCCAGCAGCTTGGGGGGATTGGTCACAGATACGCAGTATTTT. Its protein is CASSLGGLVTDTQYF. Combining the CDR3 with reference TRBV7-9 and TRBJ2-3 gives the whole variable domain DTGVSQNPRHKITKRGQNVTFRCDPISEHNRLYWYRQTLGQGPEFLTYFQNEAQLEKSRLLSDRFSAERPKGSFSTLEIQRTEQGDSAMYLCASSLGGLVTDTQYFGPGTRLTVL.

This clone qualifies as medium-sized (0.01 to 0.1%). The chain employs TRBV7-6 and TRBJ2-3; 8 positions agree with TRBD2. The CDR3 covers 15 residues. The germline V gene encodes CDR1 SGHVS and CDR2 FNYEAQ. Unmatched junction bases numbered 6, after V lost 5 bases and J lost 2 bases. The CDR3 sequence is CASSEAGATTDTQYF. CDR3 nucleotide sequence: TGTGCCAGCAGCGAAGCGGGGGCCACCACAGATACGCAGTATTTT.

This chain links TRBV7-3 with TRBJ2-3; 11 positions match TRBD2. Germline trimming cut 1 base from V and 3 bases from J; bases unmatched to any gene: 9. Looked up from germline, CDR1 is SGHTA and CDR2 is FQGTGA. This CDR3 is 18 amino acids long. The chain's CDR3 is CASSLSASGGSGTDTQYF. The DNA for the CDR3 is TGTGCCAGCAGCTTAAGCGCTAGCGGGGGGAGTGGTACAGATACGCAGTATTTT.

V usage is TRBV4-1 and J usage is TRBJ2-1; a possible D gene is TRBD2 (6 bases). The length of the CDR3 is 18 residues. Germline values: CDR1 MGHRA, CDR2 YSYEKL. The V gene lost 3 bases and the J gene lost 0 bases, with 18 bases spanning the gap. The CDR3 protein is CASSHNGGDLSSYNEQFF. The DNA for the CDR3 is TGCGCCAGCAGCCACAACGGGGGAGACTTAAGCTCCTACAATGAGCAGTTCTTC.

The CDR3 region is CASSGIEQEEYEQYF. CDR3 nucleotide sequence: TGTGCCAGCAGTGGCATTGAGCAGGAGGAATACGAGCAGTACTTC. The chain carries TRBV2 and TRBJ2-7, with D possibly matching TRBD2 (5 bases). Germline V gene sequence: CDR1 SNHLY, CDR2 FYNNEI. The ends were cut back, 4 bases at V and 4 bases at J, with 17 bases in the middle. The CDR3 consists of 15 residues.

The chain is built from TRBV9 and TRBJ2-3, with a possible D match to TRBD2 (7 bases). The CDR3 is made up of 17 amino acids. V lost 7 bases and J 3 bases, leaving 24 bases between the germline ends. Germline V lookup: CDR1 SGDLS, CDR2 YYNGEE. This CDR3 reads CASGGPPRRGTTDTQYF. CDR3 nucleotides: TGTGCCAGCGGGGGGCCCCCAAGGCGGGGGACGACAGATACGCAGTATTTT.

This chain links TRBV29-1 with TRBJ2-4, with D possibly being TRBD2 (6 bases). Germline V gives CDR1 SQVTM, CDR2 ANQGSEA. The CDR3 has 12 residues. Deletions cut 5 bases from V and 5 bases from J, with 10 bases between. The CDR3 DNA follows: TGCAGCGTTCGGGGGTCTGAAAACATTCAGTACTTC. Translated, it gives CSVRGSENIQYF.